The 10 T cell receptor beta chains presented below share a single source sample, sequenced in a study of blood T cell repertoires in COVID-19. Some clones are missing from TCRdb's copy, which holds only in-frame ones; the method was immunoSEQ multiplex PCR. The sample contains about 150,000 clones, approximately 88% of which appear only once. The sample comprised peripheral blood. The source is a man between 65 and 85 years old with acute or convalescent COVID-19.

In this sample, this clone turned up once. This CDR3 is CASSRTGREKLFF. CDR3 bases: TGTGCCAGCAGTCGGACAGGGAGGGAAAAACTGTTTTTT. The rearrangement joins TRBV5-8 to TRBJ1-4; 8 bases are a match to TRBD1. Germline values: CDR1 SGHTS, CDR2 YDEGEE. This CDR3 spans 13 amino acids. J lost 8 bases, V lost 5 bases, and 5 bases had no gene match.

The rearrangement links TRBV29-1 to TRBJ2-7; 8 positions match TRBD2. The CDR3 is made up of 12 amino acids. V gave up 7 bases and J gave up 6 bases; unmatched junction bases: 8. Germline V gene data show CDR1 as SQVTM and CDR2 as ANQGSEA. For the CDR3, the DNA is TGCAGCGCCGTGACTAGCGTCGGCGAGCAGTACTTC. Its translation: CSAVTSVGEQYF.

This clone appeared a single time. This chain connects TRBV9 to TRBJ2-6, with 7 bases aligning to TRBD1. This CDR3 spans 15 amino acids. The V segment lost 2 bases and the J segment 2 bases; nucleotides outside the gene matches: 1. The germline CDR1 and CDR2 sequences are SGDLS and YYNGEE. CDR3 DNA sequence: TGTGCCAGCAGCGTTACAGGGGCTGGGGCCAACGTCCTGACTTTC. Amino acids: CASSVTGAGANVLTF.

The rearrangement uses TRBV11-2 and TRBJ1-4; 7 bases align to TRBD1. The V gene end was trimmed by 2 bases and the J gene end by 3 bases; junction bases not matched to a gene: 3. Germline V CDR1 and CDR2: SGHAT, FQNNGV. The CDR3 has 15 amino acids. DNA for the CDR3: TGTGCCAGCAGCTTATGGACAGGCCCTAATGAAAAACTGTTTTTT. This gives the protein CASSLWTGPNEKLFF.

V is TRBV7-2 and J is TRBJ2-7; possibly TRBD2 for D (6 bases). Germline loops: CDR1 SGHTA, CDR2 FQGNSA. The CDR3 is made up of 14 amino acids. Trimming cost V 5 bases and J 7 bases, with 18 bases left between them. CDR3 sequence: CASSPLTSGGEQYF. The DNA of the CDR3 is TGTGCCAGCAGCCCGCTGACTAGTGGGGGGGAGCAGTACTTC.

DNA for the CDR3: TGTGCCAGCAATTCCGGGACAGAAGCCACTAACTATGGCTACACCTTC. Encoded protein: CASNSGTEATNYGYTF. V usage is TRBV6-6 and J usage is TRBJ1-2; 7 positions match TRBD1. V lost 7 bases, J lost 0 bases, and 11 bases stayed unmatched. Germline V lookup: CDR1 MNHNY, CDR2 SVGAGI (reference sequence). CDR3 length: 16 amino acids.

This clone was observed a few times. This chain connects TRBV7-8 to TRBJ1-6; 11 nucleotides match TRBD1. This CDR3 spans 15 amino acids. J gave up 7 bases and V 5 bases, and 4 bases lay outside the gene matches. CDR1 is SGHVS, CDR2 FQNEAQ, per germline. The DNA for the CDR3 is TGTGCCAGCAGCCCGGGACAGGGGGTCAATTCACCCCTCCACTTT. This translates into CASSPGQGVNSPLHF.

The chain links TRBV7-2 to TRBJ2-5; a possible D gene is TRBD1 (6 bases). This CDR3 comprises 14 residues. The V end was cut by 5 bases, the J end by 7 bases, with 17 bases between. Germline V gives CDR1 SGHTA, CDR2 FQGNSA. The CDR3 sequence: CASSINQGKGTQYF. The CDR3 bases are TGTGCCAGCAGCATTAACCAGGGGAAGGGGACCCAGTACTTC.

The J gene is TRBJ2-1, the V gene TRBV6-1, with D perhaps TRBD2 (5 bases). The CDR3 spans 17 residues. In germline, CDR1 is MNHNS, CDR2 SASEGT. Trimming removed 2 bases at V and 10 bases at J, with 24 bases between. Written as DNA, the CDR3 is TGTGCCAGCAGTGAAATCAGAGGGATTACCGCGAGCTACGAGCAGTTCTTC. The encoded protein is CASSEIRGITASYEQFF.

The rearrangement joins TRBV18 to TRBJ2-3; 8 bases fit TRBD2. J was trimmed by 2 bases and V by 2 bases; bases with no gene match: 3. Germline-derived CDR1 and CDR2 are KGHSH and LQKENI. CDR3 length: 15 amino acids. CDR3: CASSPVSGDTDTQYF. In DNA, the CDR3 is TGTGCCAGCTCACCAGTTAGCGGGGACACAGATACGCAGTATTTT.